This T cell receptor (beta chain) was obtained from a study of cytomegalovirus exposure and HLA in healthy donors (dated by TCRdb to between 2016 and 2019). The study in broad terms: According to an earlier analysis of a few hundred of the donors, 200 million or so T cells yielded 100 million or so unique TCR beta sequences and more than 250 Gb of sequence data. An early release covering roughly 640 HLA-typed donors comprised roughly 300 gigabases of sequencing data and about 90 million unique TCR sequences. The genetic ancestry cluster associated with self-reported Caucasian donors included around four fifths of the roughly 400 genotyped donors. The study was designed to test whether signatures of past pathogen exposure could be identified by cataloging public T cell receptors. The study profiled the T cell repertoires of 500 to 800 subjects by immunosequencing and related them to cytomegalovirus serostatus. Besides the first cohort of hundreds of subjects, a separate validation cohort made up of 120 or so different subjects was used. The study combined high-throughput TCR immunosequencing, statistical association of individual TCRs with disease status, and machine learning to predict cytomegalovirus infection status. A later analysis re-examined previously published TCR beta repertoires from about 700 donors and added high-resolution HLA genotyping to investigate patterns of TCR occurrence. The later analysis used no new phenotypic data to find candidate immune exposures, relying instead on TCR beta sequences and their occurrence across donors. In an earlier analysis of several hundred of the donors, high-throughput TCR beta sequencing was used to judge whether each TCR beta V gene segment behaved as functional or pseudogenic. Donor age, sex, ethnicity and CMV serostatus were compiled together with the repertoire data. Genome-wide SNP genotypes for about 65% of the roughly 700 donors were used in a later genetic analysis, which treated that subset as a discovery cohort. Every repertoire in the discovery cohort had been generated on one and the same sequencing platform. HLA typing included class I and class II loci at four-digit resolution. The number of typed donors differed by locus: 629-630 for A, B, C, DRB1 and DQB1; about 520 for DQA1; some 610 for DPA1; and about 470 for DPB1. Because of strong linkage in the cohort, roughly 5 DR-DQ haplotypes were treated as single units for association and clustering. Across 398 genotyped donors of the cohort, an average of 235,054 unique TCR beta nucleotide sequences per donor were sequenced, and roughly 17% of those sequences were non-productive. Study-wide conclusions, independent of this receptor: Correlated functional status among segregating V segments might reflect linkage disequilibrium, but an unknown experimental factor could not be ruled out. A later analysis associated 17,000 or so TCR beta sequences with specific HLA alleles at a false discovery rate of 0.05. The sequencing pipeline was judged likely to have produced a cluster of highly shared sequence variants as a technical artifact. When HLA alleles, especially DR and DQ, strongly co-occurred, attributing TCR associations to individual alleles was difficult. Presence/absence analyses assumed roughly uniform sequencing depth across donors, an assumption that may not hold. While some public TCRs were present in many individuals, most TCR sequences turned up only very rarely across donors. Some IMGT-functional V segments, including TRBV6-2 and TRBV6-3, could not be distinguished by the 87-base-pair reads and were therefore excluded. In vitro tests confirmed that a few of the cytomegalovirus-associated TCR beta chains recognize cytomegalovirus antigens. It was suggested by the authors that the approach could potentially be generalized to other disease states and immunological phenotypes. The earlier analysis of about 600 of the donors excluded fewer than 20 rarely observed V segments, including chromosome 9 orphons, because counts were too low. Because some donors lacked HLA typing at each locus, the association tests relied only on the typed subset. Several of the top co-occurrence clusters appeared to be linked to parvovirus B19, influenza, CMV and Epstein-Barr virus, according to a later analysis. In the study, approximately 160 TCR beta chains were listed as associated with cytomegalovirus. In this cohort, only TCR beta chains were sequenced, and detectable features were limited by the absence of alpha or paired-chain data. According to a later analysis, most CMV-associated TCR beta chains appeared to be HLA-restricted, and the HLA associations seemed to be driven largely by CMV exposure. In a later analysis, TCR association rates were found to vary across HLA loci, with the most associated TCRs seen for DRB1 alleles and the fewest for HLA-C alleles. In both the original and validation cohorts, the classifier was reported to diagnose cytomegalovirus status with high specificity and sensitivity. Broadly in line with IMGT annotations, most TCR beta V segments showed up in productive rearrangements about 90% or about 30% of the time in an earlier analysis of approximately 640 of the donors. A later analysis found that HLA-associated TCR beta chains were more clonally expanded and had lower generation probabilities than equally common non-associated chains. According to a later genetic analysis, donors in an Asian-associated ancestry cluster had fewer N-insertions in productive TCRs than the approximately 670-donor mean. A further reported finding was that TCR beta sequences accurately predicted the HLA-A and HLA-B alleles for most subjects in the first cohort. Immune exposure information for the cohort was limited to CMV serostatus. In a later genetic analysis, a missense DCLRE1C variant was associated with V-gene and J-gene trimming of TCR beta chains, and the association was replicated in an independent cohort.

Libraries were constructed by the immunoSEQ multiplex PCR assay. The multiplex PCR relied on a mix of 60 forward primers for TCR Vbeta segments and 13 reverse primers for TCR Jbeta segments. Amplification of the CDR3 region of rearranged TCR beta genes was performed with a multiplex PCR assay on genomic DNA. On the Illumina HiSeq System, the amplified TCR beta libraries were sequenced as 87-base-pair reads. The original pipeline was this. A later analysis tallied roughly 78 million unique TCR beta chains across the 550 to 850 repertoires, and approximately 11 million of those chains were shared by two or more donors. To remove PCR and sequencing errors, raw reads were error-corrected and collapsed into unique sequences using a nearest-neighbor algorithm that merged closely related sequences. CDR3 sequences were aligned to IMGT reference sequences to assign V, D and J gene segments. For a sequence to be retained, at least a six-nucleotide match to both a V gene segment and a J gene segment was required. Rearrangements were called productive when the CDR3 lacked stop codons and stayed in frame with V and J; all others were non-productive. CDR3 was defined by IMGT convention, running from the second conserved V-encoded cysteine to the conserved J-encoded phenylalanine. In an earlier analysis of 500 to 650 of the donors, sequences lacking an unambiguous match to a single V gene segment were excluded. An earlier analysis of a few hundred of the donors classified V segments as functional when productive rearrangements were above 56.7% and as segregating when the standard deviation between donors was above 5%. To diagnose cytomegalovirus status from the catalog of TCR beta chain sequences, a statistical classification framework was built. In a later analysis, TCR nucleotide sequences were compared against IMGT/GENE-DB human TR gene sequences so that V and J genes could be assigned. Using the TCRdist pipeline, a later analysis assigned CDR3 sequences along with most-parsimonious VDJ recombination scenarios. A later analysis defined each TCR beta chain by its CDR3 amino acid sequence plus V-gene family, and excluded reads lacking a unique V-gene family. In a later analysis, approximately 640 highly shared, low-generation-probability nucleotide sequences were removed to address suspected cross-contamination and a sequencing artifact. In a later analysis, a clonal expansion index for each public chain was calculated from normalized within-repertoire ranks of inferred template counts. In a later analysis, generation probabilities were computed using a VDJ recombination model fitted to out-of-frame rearrangements, and the results were checked against IGoR. In a later analysis, TCR-TCR, TCR-HLA and TCR-CMV co-occurrence was scored with hypergeometric tests, and a repertoire-size bias correction was applied to TCR pairs. False discovery rates were estimated in a later analysis by permuting HLA or CMV assignments 20 times. A later analysis grouped co-occurring TCRs with DBSCAN, adding TCRdist sequence similarity when clustering within HLA-allele-positive subsets. For co-occurrence clustering, repertoires with fewer than 30,000 or more than 120,000 public chains were excluded, along with about five repertoires with anomalous nucleotide sharing. TCRdb took over this immuneACCESS table, retaining in-frame rearrangements with V and J assigned. Such tables are incomplete; in checked studies, under half of the missing clones stem from an unresolved V gene, and the remainder is unexplained. V, J and clone size were drawn from that table, and D and trimming were deduced from the DNA. Across this sample there are tens of thousands of clones, with about four fifths seen only once. About 4% of the sample is held by the ten biggest clonotypes.

The cohort consisted of hundreds of healthy bone marrow donors. At the time of sampling, every cohort member was nominally healthy, though immune exposures that went unrecorded were likely present. The donor tested CMV seronegative and was one of the 352 seronegative cohort members. Every donor gave a peripheral blood sample, and the peripheral blood mononuclear cells from that sample were used for TCR beta sequencing. The Qiagen DNeasy Blood Extraction Kit was used to extract genomic DNA from the blood cell samples. From the cysteine through the phenylalanine, the CDR3 covers 17 amino acids. Only CDR3 DNA remains: 51 bases, in frame from the first base. The germline V gene (reference sequence) yields SGHNT for CDR1 and YYREEE for CDR2. V is pruned by 4 bases and J by 0 bases, leaving 9 bases of the junction without a gene match. For this clone: Which antigen it targets is not known. No much larger clone is present one base from it, and per-base qualities are unavailable.

The material sequenced was PBMCs. The sequence links TRBV5-4 to TRBJ2-3, with 9 bases matching TRBD2. The TCR comes from a woman aged 35 to 49 in good health and CMV-seronegative. The CDR3: CASSARERGVSTDTQYF. In nucleotide form, the sequence is TGTGCCAGCAGCGCCCGGGAGCGGGGGGTTAGCACAGATACGCAGTATTTT. This CDR3, with the reference TRBV5-4 and TRBJ2-3 proteins standing in past its ends, gives the full variable domain ETGVTQSPTHLIKTRGQQVTLRCSSQSGHNTVSWYQQALGQGPQFIFQYYREEENGRGNFPPRFSGLQFPNYSSELNVNALELDDSALYLCASSARERGVSTDTQYFGPGTRLTVL.